This TCR beta chain comes out of a study of T-cell reconstitution after alpha-beta-depleted transplantation in children. Unique molecular identifiers tagged the TCRbeta library. TCRdb redid the calling of the PCR reads with MiXCR, one entry per CDR3 protein. In the table there are 500,000 to 600,000 distinct CDR3 sequences, approximately 20% of which are singletons. Trimming took off 6 bases at V and 7 bases at J, with 10 bases between the two ends. The CDR3 sequence is 11 residues long. Germline values: CDR1 SGHDT, CDR2 YYEEEE. This clonotype was seen a handful of times. This clonotype originated in a human donor who donated a stem cell graft to a child with acute lymphoblastic leukemia. V gene TRBV5-6 combines with J gene TRBJ1-2; the D is unclear. This material consisted of PBMCs from the stem cell graft donor, taken from the stem cell graft. Written as DNA, the CDR3 is TGTGCCAGCAATGGAGGGATTGGCTACACCTTC. Its translation: CASNGGIGYTF.